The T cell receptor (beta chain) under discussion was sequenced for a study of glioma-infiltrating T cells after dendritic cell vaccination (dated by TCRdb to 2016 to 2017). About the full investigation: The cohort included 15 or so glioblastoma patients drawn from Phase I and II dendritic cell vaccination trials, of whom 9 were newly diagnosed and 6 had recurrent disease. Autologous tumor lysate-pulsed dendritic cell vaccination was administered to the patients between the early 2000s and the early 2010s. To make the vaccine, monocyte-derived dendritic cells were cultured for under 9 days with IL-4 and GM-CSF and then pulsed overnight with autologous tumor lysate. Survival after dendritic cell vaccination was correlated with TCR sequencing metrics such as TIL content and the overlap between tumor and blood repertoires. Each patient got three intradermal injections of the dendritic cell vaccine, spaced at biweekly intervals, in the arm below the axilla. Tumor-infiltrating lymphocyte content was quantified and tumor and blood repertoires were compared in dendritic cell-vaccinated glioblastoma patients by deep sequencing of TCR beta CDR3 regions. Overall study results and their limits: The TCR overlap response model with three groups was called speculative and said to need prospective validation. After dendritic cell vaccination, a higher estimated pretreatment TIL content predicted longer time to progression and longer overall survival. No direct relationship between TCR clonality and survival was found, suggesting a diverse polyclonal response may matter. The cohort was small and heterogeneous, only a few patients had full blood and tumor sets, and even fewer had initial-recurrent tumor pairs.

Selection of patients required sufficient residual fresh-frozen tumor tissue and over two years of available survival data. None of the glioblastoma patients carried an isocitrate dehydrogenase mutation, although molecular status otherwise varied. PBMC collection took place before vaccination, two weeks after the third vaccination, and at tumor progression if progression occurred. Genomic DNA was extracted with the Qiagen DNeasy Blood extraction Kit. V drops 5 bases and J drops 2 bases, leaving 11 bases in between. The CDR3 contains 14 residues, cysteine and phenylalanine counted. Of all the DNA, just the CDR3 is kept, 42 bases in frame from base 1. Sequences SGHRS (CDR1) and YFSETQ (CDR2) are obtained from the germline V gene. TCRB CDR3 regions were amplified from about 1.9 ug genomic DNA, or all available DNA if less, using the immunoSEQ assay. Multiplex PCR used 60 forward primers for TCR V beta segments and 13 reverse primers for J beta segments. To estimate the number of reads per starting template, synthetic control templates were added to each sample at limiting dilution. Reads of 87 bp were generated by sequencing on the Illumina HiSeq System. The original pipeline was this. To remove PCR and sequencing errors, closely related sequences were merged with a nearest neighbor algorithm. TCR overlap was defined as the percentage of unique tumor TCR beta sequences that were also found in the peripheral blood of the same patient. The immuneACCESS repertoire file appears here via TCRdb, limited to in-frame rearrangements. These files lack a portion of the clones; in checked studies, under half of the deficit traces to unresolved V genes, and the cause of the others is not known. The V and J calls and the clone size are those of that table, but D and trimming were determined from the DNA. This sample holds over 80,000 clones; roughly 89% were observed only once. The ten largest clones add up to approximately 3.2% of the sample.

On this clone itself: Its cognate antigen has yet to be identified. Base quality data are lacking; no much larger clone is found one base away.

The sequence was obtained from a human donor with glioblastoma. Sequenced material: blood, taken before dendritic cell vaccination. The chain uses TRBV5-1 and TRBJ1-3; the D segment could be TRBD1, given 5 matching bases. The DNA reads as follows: TGCGCCAGCAGGGGGCAGTCGACTGGAAACACCATATATTTT. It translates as CASRGQSTGNTIYF.